This TCR beta chain emerged from a study of cytomegalovirus exposure and HLA in healthy donors. The CDR3 consists of 11 residues. Per germline, CDR1 SNHLY and CDR2 FYNNEI. Healthy bone marrow donors made up the donor group. Study-wide results and limits: Analyzed later, most CMV-associated TCR beta chains appeared HLA-restricted.

Vbeta (60) and Jbeta (13) primers were used in the PCR. In the study's own analysis: Later analysis identified tens of millions of unique TCR beta chains, 8.5 million to 13 million shared. The method was immunoSEQ multiplex PCR; TCRdb's version includes in-frame clones alone and lacks a portion of them. D and trimming were read from the DNA, whereas the V and J calls and clone size are those reported in that table. Counted here are about 120,000 clones, around 67% occurring once; the ten biggest clones make up around 4%. Concerning this clone: Its antigen is unidentified. At one end, the junction sequence differs from germline, possibly due to a read error.

The source is a woman aged 40-49 years in good health and CMV-seronegative. The sample consisted of PBMCs. This rearrangement joins TRBV2 to TRBJ2-7, with TRBD1 matching 8 bases. The CDR3 DNA reads TGTGCCAGCAGGGACCCCGGACAGGGATCCTTC. Encoded protein: CASRDPGQGSF.